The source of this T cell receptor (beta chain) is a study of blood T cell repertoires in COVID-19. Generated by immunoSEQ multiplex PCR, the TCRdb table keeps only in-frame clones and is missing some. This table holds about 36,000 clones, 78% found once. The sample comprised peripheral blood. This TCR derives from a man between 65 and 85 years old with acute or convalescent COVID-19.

This CDR3 reads CASSLSGVREKLFF. In DNA, the CDR3 is TGCGCCAGCAGCTTGAGCGGGGTGAGAGAAAAACTGTTTTTT. V gene TRBV5-1 combines with J gene TRBJ1-4; D is ambiguous. Germline values: CDR1 SGHRS, CDR2 YFSETQ. Trimming removed 1 base from V and 8 bases from J, with 12 bases in between. This CDR3 is built from 14 residues.